This TCR beta chain stems from a study of shared T cell receptors in the human thymus. Trimming took 2 bases from V and 5 from J, leaving 16 bases between them. This CDR3 is built from 16 residues. Germline CDR1 and CDR2: WSHSY and SAAADI. Sequencing used immunoSEQ multiplex PCR; TCRdb keeps in-frame clones, though not all of them. The sample shows 500,000 to 850,000 clones, over 75% of them seen only once. This sample also appeared in a second study, on human thymus T cells. That paper notes: Thymic samples were excised during corrective heart operations. Usage of V and J genes appeared biased in thymic and blood repertoires.

This TCR derives from a boy younger than two with a congenital heart defect. The rearrangement joins TRBV10-2 to TRBJ1-5, with D possibly being TRBD1 (5 bases). The sample was thymocytes. The CDR3 DNA is TGCGCCAGCAGTGAGGCGGGACGGAGGAGTCATCAGCCCCAGCATTTT. It specifies CASSEAGRRSHQPQHF.